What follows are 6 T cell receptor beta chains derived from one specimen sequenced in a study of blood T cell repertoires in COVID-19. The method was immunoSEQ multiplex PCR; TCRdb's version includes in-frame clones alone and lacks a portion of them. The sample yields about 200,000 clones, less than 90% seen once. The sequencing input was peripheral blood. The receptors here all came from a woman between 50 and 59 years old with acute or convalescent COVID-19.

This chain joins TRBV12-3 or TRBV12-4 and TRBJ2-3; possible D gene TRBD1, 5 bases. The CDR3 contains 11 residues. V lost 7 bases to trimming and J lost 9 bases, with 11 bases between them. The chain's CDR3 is CASTRAGTQYF. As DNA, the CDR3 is TGTGCCAGCACCAGGGCCGGAACGCAGTATTTT.

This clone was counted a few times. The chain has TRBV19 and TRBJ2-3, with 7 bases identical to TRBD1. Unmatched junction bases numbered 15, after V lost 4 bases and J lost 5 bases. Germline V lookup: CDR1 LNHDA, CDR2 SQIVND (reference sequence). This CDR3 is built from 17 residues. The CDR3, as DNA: TGTGCCAGTAGTACCCAACAAACAGGGGTTGTAGGAGATACGCAGTATTTT. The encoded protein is CASSTQQTGVVGDTQYF.

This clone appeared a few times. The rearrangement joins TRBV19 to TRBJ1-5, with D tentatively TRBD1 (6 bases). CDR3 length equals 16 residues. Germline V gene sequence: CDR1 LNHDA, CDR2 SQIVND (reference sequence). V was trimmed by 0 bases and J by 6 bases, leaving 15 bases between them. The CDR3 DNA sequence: TGTGCCAGTAGTATAGAAGGGACAAGGCTTCTTCAGCCCCAGCATTTT. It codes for CASSIEGTRLLQPQHF. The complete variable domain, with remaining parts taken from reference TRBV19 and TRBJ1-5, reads DGGITQSPKYLFRKEGQNVTLSCEQNLNHDAMYWYRQDPGQGLRLIYYSQIVNDFQKGDIAEGYSVSREKKESFPLTVTSAQKNPTAFYLCASSIEGTRLLQPQHFGDGTRLSIL.

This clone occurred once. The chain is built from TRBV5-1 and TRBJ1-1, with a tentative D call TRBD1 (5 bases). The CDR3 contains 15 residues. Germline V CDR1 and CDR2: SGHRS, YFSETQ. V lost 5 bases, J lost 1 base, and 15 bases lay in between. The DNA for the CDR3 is TGCGCCAGCAGATTTCAGGGTGTTGAGAACACTGAAGCTTTCTTT. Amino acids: CASRFQGVENTEAFF. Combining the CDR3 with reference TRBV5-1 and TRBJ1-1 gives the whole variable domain KAGVTQTPRYLIKTRGQQVTLSCSPISGHRSVSWYQQTPGQGLQFLFEYFSETQRNKGNFPGRFSGRQFSNSRSEMNVSTLELGDSALYLCASRFQGVENTEAFFGQGTRLTVV.

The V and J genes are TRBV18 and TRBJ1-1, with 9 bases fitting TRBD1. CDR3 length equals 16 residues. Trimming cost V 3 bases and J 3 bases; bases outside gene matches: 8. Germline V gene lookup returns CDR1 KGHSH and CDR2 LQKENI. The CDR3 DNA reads TGTGCCAGCTCACCGGGACAGGGTAGTTTAGACACTGAAGCTTTCTTT. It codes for CASSPGQGSLDTEAFF.

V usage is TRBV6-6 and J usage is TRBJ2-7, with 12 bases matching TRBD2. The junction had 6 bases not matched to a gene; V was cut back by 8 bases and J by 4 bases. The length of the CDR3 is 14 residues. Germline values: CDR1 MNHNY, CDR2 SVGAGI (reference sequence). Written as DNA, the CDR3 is TGTGCCAGCGGTCCGACTAGCGGGAGTTACGAGCAGTACTTC. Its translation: CASGPTSGSYEQYF.